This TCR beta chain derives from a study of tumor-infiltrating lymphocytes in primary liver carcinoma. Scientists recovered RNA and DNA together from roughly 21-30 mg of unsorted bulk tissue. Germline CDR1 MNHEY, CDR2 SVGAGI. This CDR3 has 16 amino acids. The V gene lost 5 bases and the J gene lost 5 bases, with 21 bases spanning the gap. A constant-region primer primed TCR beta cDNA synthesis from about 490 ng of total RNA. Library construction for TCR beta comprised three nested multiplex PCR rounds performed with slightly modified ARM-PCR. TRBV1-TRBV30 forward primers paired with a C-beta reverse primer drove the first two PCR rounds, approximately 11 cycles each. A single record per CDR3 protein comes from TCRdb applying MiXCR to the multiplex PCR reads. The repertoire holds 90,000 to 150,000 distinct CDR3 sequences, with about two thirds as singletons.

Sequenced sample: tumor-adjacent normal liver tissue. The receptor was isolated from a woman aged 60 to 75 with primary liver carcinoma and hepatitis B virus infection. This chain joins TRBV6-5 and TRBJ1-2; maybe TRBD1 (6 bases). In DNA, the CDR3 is TGTGCCAGCAGTCAGATCGGGACACGGGGTGGTTATGGCTACACCTTC. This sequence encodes CASSQIGTRGGYGYTF.